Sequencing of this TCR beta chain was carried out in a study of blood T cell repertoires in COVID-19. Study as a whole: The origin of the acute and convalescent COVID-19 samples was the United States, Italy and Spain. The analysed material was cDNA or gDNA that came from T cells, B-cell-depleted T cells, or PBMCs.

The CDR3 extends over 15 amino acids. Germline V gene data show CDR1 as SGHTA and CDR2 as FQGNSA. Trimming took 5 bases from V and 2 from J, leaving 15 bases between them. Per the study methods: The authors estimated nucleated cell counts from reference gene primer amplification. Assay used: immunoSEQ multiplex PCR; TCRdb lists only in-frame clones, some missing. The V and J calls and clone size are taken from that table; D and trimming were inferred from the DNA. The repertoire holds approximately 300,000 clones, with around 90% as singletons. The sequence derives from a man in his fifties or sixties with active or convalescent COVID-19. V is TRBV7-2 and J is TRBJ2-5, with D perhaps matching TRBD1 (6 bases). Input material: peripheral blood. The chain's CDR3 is CASSPQTGEQETQYF. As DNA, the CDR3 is TGTGCCAGCAGCCCCCAGACAGGCGAACAAGAGACCCAGTACTTC.